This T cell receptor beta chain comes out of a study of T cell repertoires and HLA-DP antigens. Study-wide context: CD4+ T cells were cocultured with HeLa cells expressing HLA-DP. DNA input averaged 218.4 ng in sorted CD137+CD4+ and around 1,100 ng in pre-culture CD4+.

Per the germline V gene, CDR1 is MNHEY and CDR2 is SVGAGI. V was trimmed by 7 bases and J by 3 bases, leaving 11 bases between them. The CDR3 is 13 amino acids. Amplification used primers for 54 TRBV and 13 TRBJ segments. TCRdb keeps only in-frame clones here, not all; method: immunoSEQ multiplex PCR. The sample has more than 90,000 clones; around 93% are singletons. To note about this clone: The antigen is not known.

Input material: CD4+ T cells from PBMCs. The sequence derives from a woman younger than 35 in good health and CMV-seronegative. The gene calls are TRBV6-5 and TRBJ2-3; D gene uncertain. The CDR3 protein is CASTRGKTDTQYF. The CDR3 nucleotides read TGTGCCAGCACCCGCGGAAAAACAGATACGCAGTATTTT.